In its sample, the clone carrying this TCR beta chain was seen many times. This CDR3 contains 12 residues. The data stem from a study of esophageal squamous cell carcinoma under preoperative chemotherapy. Overall study: Both tumor-infiltrating lymphocytes and peripheral blood T cells had their TCR repertoires profiled.

Described time point: before preoperative PTX-NDP chemotherapy. Each CDR3 protein is one row after TCRdb ran MiXCR on the PCR reads. Of approximately 30,000 distinct CDR3 sequences in the sample, under 60% were seen once. The sequence came from a human donor with esophageal squamous cell carcinoma. The donor label of this sample is uncertain. The gene calls are TRBV12-3 or TRBV12-4 and TRBJ2-5; D is uncertain. The DNA end is more similar to TRBJ2-7, so the J call may be wrong. Sample collection was performed from a patient given preoperative chemotherapy. The CDR3 DNA reads as TGTGCCAGCAGTCCTTCCGTGGGCGAGCAGTACTTC. It translates to CASSPSVGEQYF.